Each of the 18 T cell receptor beta chains below was sequenced from the same sample in a study of shared clonotypes between healthy human individuals. Sequencing was performed with immunoSEQ multiplex PCR; in TCRdb, only in-frame clones are kept and a portion is missing. The sample consists of millions of clones, about 95% of them appearing once. CD45RO-negative, CCR7-positively selected cells formed the naive CD8 fraction, excluding terminally differentiated effector memory CD45RA+ cells. The specimen was naive CD8+ T cells sorted from blood. The receptors were gathered from a man aged 18 to 30 in good health.

In this sample, this clone turned up once. The rearrangement joins TRBV7-9 to TRBJ2-7, with TRBD1 identical over 8 bases. The CDR3 contains 15 residues. Germline V gene data show CDR1 as SEHNR and CDR2 as FQNEAQ (reference sequence). V lost 5 bases and J lost 2; bases outside the gene matches: 8. CDR3 in amino acids: CASSPRDRLAYEQYF. CDR3 sequence (DNA): TGTGCCAGCAGCCCCCGGGACAGGCTAGCCTACGAGCAGTACTTC.

The gene calls are TRBV21-1 and TRBJ2-5; the table's D call of TRBD1 was not tested on the DNA. TRBV21-1 is reported as a pseudogene. The CDR3 covers 14 residues. Here the CDR3 DNA reads TGTGCCAGCAGCGAGAGAGGGGACAGGGGGTCCCAGTACTTC. Its protein product is CASSERGDRGSQYF.

The chain recombines TRBV6-1 with TRBJ2-5; 13 bases are shared with TRBD2. The trim removed 4 bases at V and 2 bases at J, leaving 4 bases unmatched. The CDR3 extends over 16 amino acids. Per germline, CDR1 MNHNS and CDR2 SASEGT. The CDR3 coding sequence is TGTGCCAGCAGTGTGCGACTAGCGGGGGGACAAGAGACCCAGTACTTC. It codes for CASSVRLAGGQETQYF.

The chain combines TRBV7-9 with TRBJ2-5; 10 positions match TRBD2. The germline V gene encodes CDR1 SEHNR and CDR2 FQNEAQ (reference sequence). The CDR3 extends over 15 amino acids. V trimming: 4 bases; J trimming: 9 bases; junction bases outside the gene matches: 11. CDR3 sequence (DNA): TGTGCCAGCAGCTCTTCTAGCGGGGGCCCCCTCCCCCAGTACTTC. Translating gives CASSSSSGGPLPQYF. Using reference TRBV7-9 and TRBJ2-5 for the parts outside the CDR3, the full variable domain is DTGVSQNPRHKITKRGQNVTFRCDPISEHNRLYWYRQTLGQGPEFLTYFQNEAQLEKSRLLSDRFSAERPKGSFSTLEIQRTEQGDSAMYLCASSSSSGGPLPQYFGPGTRLLVL.

This sequence joins TRBV7-9 and TRBJ2-5; unclear D gene. The CDR3 is 12 residues long. Germline CDR1 and CDR2: SEHNR and FQNEAQ (reference sequence). The V gene lost 5 bases and the J gene lost 5 bases, with 9 bases spanning the gap. The CDR3 reads CASSQVPETQYF. CDR3 sequence (DNA): TGTGCCAGCAGCCAAGTCCCGGAGACCCAGTACTTC.

V usage is TRBV13 and J usage is TRBJ1-2; D remains ambiguous. The V gene lost 2 bases and the J gene lost 8 bases, with 9 bases spanning the gap. The CDR3 runs 12 residues. Germline CDR1 reads PRHDT; CDR2 reads FYEKMQ (reference sequence). For the CDR3, the DNA is TGTGCCAGCAGCTTATGGACCGAGGGCTACACCTTC. Its translation: CASSLWTEGYTF. The full variable domain, its missing parts supplied by reference TRBV13 and TRBJ1-2, is AAGVIQSPRHLIKEKRETATLKCYPIPRHDTVYWYQQGPGQDPQFLISFYEKMQSDKGSIPDRFSAQQFSDYHSELNMSSLELGDSALYFCASSLWTEGYTFGSGTRLTVV.

On this clone itself: Different DNA sequences within this sample yield the same CDR3. This sequence joins TRBV7-9 and TRBJ1-1; D gene uncertain. V dropped 5 bases and J dropped 7 bases, with 8 bases sitting between them. The CDR3 is 11 amino acids. Germline CDR1 reads SEHNR; CDR2 reads FQNEAQ (reference sequence). In DNA form, the CDR3 reads TGTGCCAGCAGCCTCGATGGTGAAGCTTTCTTT. Translating it yields CASSLDGEAFF.

CDR3 DNA: TGTGCCGTTTATCAAGCGGACAACACCGGGGAGCTGTTTTTT. Translating it yields CAVYQADNTGELFF. This sequence joins TRBV6-1 and TRBJ2-2; TRBD2 is a possible D gene (5 bases). Germline V gives CDR1 MNHNS, CDR2 SASEGT. This CDR3 is 14 amino acids long. The ends were cut back, 11 bases at V and 2 bases at J, with 15 bases in the middle.

The rearrangement joins TRBV7-8 to TRBJ2-6; no clear D. CDR1 is SGHVS and CDR2 is FQNEAQ in the germline V gene. The CDR3 is 17 residues long. The V end was cut by 2 bases, the J end by 2 bases, with 13 bases between. The CDR3 region is CASSLPMWAAGANVLTF. In DNA form, the CDR3 reads TGTGCCAGCAGCTTACCTATGTGGGCCGCTGGGGCCAACGTCCTGACTTTC.

This chain links TRBV27 with TRBJ1-1, with D uncertain. Trimming took 5 bases from V and 0 from J, leaving 13 bases between them. In germline, CDR1 is MNHEY, CDR2 SMNVEV (reference sequence). The CDR3 spans 15 residues. CDR3 nucleotides: TGTGCCAGCAGTCCAATTCCTGGACTGAACACTGAAGCTTTCTTT. It is translated as CASSPIPGLNTEAFF.

The chain combines TRBV19 with TRBJ1-1, with D uncertain. This CDR3 spans 14 amino acids. The germline V and J ends were trimmed by 7 bases and 0 bases, with 12 bases remaining between them. Germline V CDR1 and CDR2: LNHDA, SQIVND (reference sequence). CDR3 amino acids: CASTEVGLNTEAFF. The CDR3 DNA is TGTGCCAGTACGGAGGTAGGGTTGAACACTGAAGCTTTCTTT. Together with reference TRBV19 and TRBJ1-1, the CDR3 gives the full variable domain: DGGITQSPKYLFRKEGQNVTLSCEQNLNHDAMYWYRQDPGQGLRLIYYSQIVNDFQKGDIAEGYSVSREKKESFPLTVTSAQKNPTAFYLCASTEVGLNTEAFFGQGTRLTVV.

This chain connects TRBV9 to TRBJ1-2; TRBD1 aligns across 7 bases. This CDR3 is 14 amino acids long. V gave up 4 bases and J gave up 2 bases; unmatched junction bases: 5. Germline CDR1 is SGDLS and CDR2 is YYNGEE. CDR3 nucleotides: TGTGCCAGCAGCACAGGGACAGACAACTATGGCTACACCTTC. Translated, it gives CASSTGTDNYGYTF.

Note on this clone: Other DNA sequences from this sample encode an identical CDR3 as well. The rearrangement joins TRBV2 to TRBJ2-7; D gene unclear. Per germline, CDR1 SNHLY and CDR2 FYNNEI. The CDR3 contains 10 residues. Trimming took 7 bases from V and 2 from J, leaving 3 bases between them. The CDR3 sequence is CASKAYEQYF. The CDR3 DNA reads as TGTGCCAGCAAAGCCTACGAGCAGTACTTC. The whole variable domain, remainder taken from reference TRBV2 and TRBJ2-7, is EPEVTQTPSHQVTQMGQEVILRCVPISNHLYFYWYRQILGQKVEFLVSFYNNEISEKSEIFDDQFSVERPDGSNFTLKIRSTKLEDSAMYFCASKAYEQYFGPGTRLTVT.

The chain combines TRBV7-9 with TRBJ2-7; no firm D call. With 4 bases removed from V and 6 bases from J, the gap between germline ends came to 19 bases. This CDR3 comprises 15 residues. From germline, CDR1 is SEHNR and CDR2 FQNEAQ (reference sequence). CDR3 nucleotides: TGTGCCAGCAGCTCTTGGTCCGGATACTCAGGCGAGCAGTACTTC. It specifies CASSSWSGYSGEQYF.

The chain has TRBV27 and TRBJ1-2; D is unresolved. The V gene's germline CDR1 is MNHEY and CDR2 SMNVEV (reference sequence). Trimming left V 5 bases short and J 8 bases short, with 15 bases between. This CDR3 contains 13 residues. This chain's CDR3 is CASSIVSSGGYTF. For the CDR3, the DNA is TGTGCCAGCAGTATCGTATCCTCGGGGGGCTACACCTTC.

The chain carries TRBV4-3 and TRBJ2-1; D is unclear. The germline CDR1 and CDR2 sequences are LGHNA and YSLEER. CDR3 length: 16 amino acids. Trimming left V 1 base short and J 3 bases short, with 13 bases between. The CDR3 region is CASSQVGQESYNEQFF. The CDR3 nucleotides are TGCGCCAGCAGCCAAGTCGGGCAGGAGAGCTACAATGAGCAGTTCTTC.

V usage is TRBV5-6 and J usage is TRBJ2-5, with D possibly TRBD2 on 5 matching bases. The CDR3 spans 15 residues. The germline gives CDR1 SGHDT, CDR2 YYEEEE. V was cut by 1 base and J by 7 bases, with 17 bases left in between. The CDR3 DNA reads as TGTGCCAGCAGCTTGCGTGACCAGAGTGGGAGGACCCAGTACTTC. Residues: CASSLRDQSGRTQYF.

This chain links TRBV13 with TRBJ2-3; unclear D gene. Germline V gene lookup returns CDR1 PRHDT and CDR2 FYEKMQ (reference sequence). V lost 4 bases and J 2 bases, leaving 4 bases between the germline ends. CDR3 length equals 12 residues. The CDR3 region is CASSSFTDTQYF. The CDR3 coding sequence is TGTGCCAGCAGCTCATTCACAGATACGCAGTATTTT. Full variable domain (rest looked up from reference TRBV13 and TRBJ2-3): AAGVIQSPRHLIKEKRETATLKCYPIPRHDTVYWYQQGPGQDPQFLISFYEKMQSDKGSIPDRFSAQQFSDYHSELNMSSLELGDSALYFCASSSFTDTQYFGPGTRLTVL.